The sequence of this T cell receptor beta chain was determined in a study of siplizumab effects on memory and regulatory T cells (dated by TCRdb to about 2019). At the level of the whole study: The effect of the anti-CD2 antibody siplizumab on alloreactive T-cell subsets was examined in allogeneic mixed lymphocyte reactions constructed from human PBMCs.

Trimming accounts for 5 bases at V and 10 bases at J, while the number of junction bases matched to no gene is 7. From a lookup of the germline V gene (reference sequence), CDR1 and CDR2 are MNHNY and SVGAGI. The CDR3 contains 14 residues, cysteine and phenylalanine counted. Kept here is only the CDR3 DNA, which spans 42 bases and is read in frame from base 1. Beyond this particular receptor, the publication reports: The suppressive function of proliferating Tregs from siplizumab cultures was not functionally confirmed. Unstimulated naive T cells appeared to be more diverse than memory T cells, and naive cells seemed to make a substantial contribution to the alloresponse. Among mappable alloreactive CD4+ clones, an average Treg-derived fraction of about 69% was observed with siplizumab, compared with 25% to 30% in control reactions. Roughly 80-97% of proliferating CD4+ or CD8+ clones could not be assigned a naive or memory phenotype. The cumulative frequency of alloreactive sequences traceable to unstimulated CD4+ memory T cells was significantly reduced by siplizumab. Because sequences below about 10^-5 frequency were poorly captured, only a minor fraction of alloreactive clones could be mapped to unstimulated subsets.

With regard to this clone: What this receptor recognizes is not known. No clone much larger than this one lies a single base away; base qualities are absent.

Library construction relied on the immunoSEQ multiplex PCR assay. The deep sequencing platform assayed about 10^5 TCR templates per sample. Genomic DNA extracted from sorted T cells was the material used for TCRbeta CDR3 sequencing. The paper's processing steps were these. The R programming language was used for clonal analysis of TCRbeta CDR3 data. Comparing unstimulated samples against CFSE-low samples taken after the reaction was how alloreactive CD4+ and CD8+ clones were defined. By matching sequences to the repertoires of sorted unstimulated Treg and non-Treg cells, each alloreactive CD4+ clone was assigned a regulatory or non-regulatory origin. TCRdb took over this immuneACCESS table, retaining in-frame rearrangements with V and J assigned. Such tables are incomplete; in checked studies, under half of the missing clones stem from an unresolved V gene, and the remainder is unexplained. The DNA gave D and trimming, while V, J and clone size come from that table. For this sample the table gives over 100,000 clones, of which around 95% were detected only once. Clones ranked in the top ten supply over 0.15% of the sample.

Sorted unstimulated T cells, along with proliferating T cells recovered from mixed lymphocyte reactions, underwent TCRbeta CDR3 sequencing. Fresh whole blood from 9 to 11 HLA-typed healthy donors was used as the source from which PBMCs were isolated. To map where alloreactive clones came from, CD4+ non-regulatory T cells in the unstimulated state were FACS-sorted. The TCR was taken from a human donor in good health. The sequencing sample was made of non-Treg CD4+ T cells sorted from blood. The cell subset or site label, as the study defines it: FACS-sorted unstimulated CD4+ non-regulatory T cells. Recombination connected TRBV6-6 to TRBJ2-1; 11 bases in the middle match TRBD2. At the DNA level, the sequence is TGTGCCAGCAGTACACCTCCTAGCGGGGGGGAGCAGTTCTTC. The encoded protein is CASSTPPSGGEQFF.